This T cell receptor (beta chain) was retrieved from a study of shared clonotypes between healthy human individuals. Deep-level running was used for the assay. Only in-frame clones appear in the TCRdb table, and some are missing; sequencing was by immunoSEQ multiplex PCR. The sample lists fewer than 850,000 clones, around 90% occurring once. The TCR comes from a young man in good health. Some clones in this sample may be carry-over from other donors' samples. The specimen sequenced was memory CD8+ T cells from PBMCs. Noted subset: CD45RO+ cells pooled with CCR7-negative TemRA cells.

For the CDR3, the DNA is TGCGCCAGCAGCCAAGATCAAGCGGGAGGGCCGTGGGGCACAGATACGCAGTATTTT. Encoded protein: CASSQDQAGGPWGTDTQYF. This rearrangement joins TRBV4-3 to TRBJ2-3; 10 nucleotides line up with TRBD2. The CDR3 has 19 residues. J gave up 1 base and V 0 bases, and 10 bases lay outside the gene matches. The germline V gene has CDR1 LGHNA and CDR2 YSLEER.